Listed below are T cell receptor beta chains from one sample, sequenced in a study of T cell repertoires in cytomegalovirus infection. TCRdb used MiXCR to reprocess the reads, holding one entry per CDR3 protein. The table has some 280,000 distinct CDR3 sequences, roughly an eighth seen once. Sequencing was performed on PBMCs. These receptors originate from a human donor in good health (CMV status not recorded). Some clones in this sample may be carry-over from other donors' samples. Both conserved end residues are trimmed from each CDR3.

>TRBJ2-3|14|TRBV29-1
SVRAALVGSTDTQY
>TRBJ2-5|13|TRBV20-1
SARALDRSLQTQY
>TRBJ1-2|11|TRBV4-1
ASSPGTGWGYT
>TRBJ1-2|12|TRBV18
ASSPTGSYYGYT
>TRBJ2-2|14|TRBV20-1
SARTPGTGNTGELF
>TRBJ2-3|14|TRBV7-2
ASSWGSSGSTDTQY
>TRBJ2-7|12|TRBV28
ASKASGRTYEQY
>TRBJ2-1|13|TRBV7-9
ASSLPESSYNEQF
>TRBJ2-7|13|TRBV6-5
ASSYQGGTSYEQY
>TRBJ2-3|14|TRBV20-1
SARHLAGGETDTQY
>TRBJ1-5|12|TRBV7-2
ASSLTGGNQPQH
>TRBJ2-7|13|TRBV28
ASSFGTSGSGEQY
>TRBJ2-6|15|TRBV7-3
ASTKEGVRSGANVLT
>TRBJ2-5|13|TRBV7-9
ASSSGDLSLVTQY
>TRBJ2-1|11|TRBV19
ASSIGVYNEQF
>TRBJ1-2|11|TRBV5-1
ASSLTGTSGYT
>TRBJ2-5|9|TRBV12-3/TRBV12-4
ASSSSGTQY
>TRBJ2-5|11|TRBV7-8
ASSLSVEETQY
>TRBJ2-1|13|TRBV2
ASEEGGLGSNEQF
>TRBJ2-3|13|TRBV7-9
ASSLWDRSTDTQY
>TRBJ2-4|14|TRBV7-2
ASSSAPFGSKNIQY
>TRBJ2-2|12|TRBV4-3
ASRRAENTGELF
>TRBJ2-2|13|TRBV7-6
ASGSIAGGTGELF
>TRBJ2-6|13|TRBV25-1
ASSEPRSGANVLT
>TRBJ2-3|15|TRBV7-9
ASSYDRWTASTDTQY
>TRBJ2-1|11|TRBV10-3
AIGVGAYNEQF
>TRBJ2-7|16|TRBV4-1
ASSPYDSGTRISYEQY
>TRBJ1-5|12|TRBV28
ASSLAQGRQPQH
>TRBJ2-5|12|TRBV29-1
SVEGATLFETQY
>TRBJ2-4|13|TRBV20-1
SARDRELAKNIQY
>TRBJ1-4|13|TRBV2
ASSELGQGQEKLF
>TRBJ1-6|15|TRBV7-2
ASSSSRGMEYNSPLH
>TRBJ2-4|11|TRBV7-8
ASSPSTGFIQY
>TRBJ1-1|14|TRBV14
ASSTRQVLWNTEAF
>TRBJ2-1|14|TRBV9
ASSVVSSGRHNEQF
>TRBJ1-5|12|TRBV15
ATSRDRGFSAQH